Sequencing of this TCR beta chain was carried out in a study of T cell responses to AZD1222 COVID-19 vaccine. The CDR3 length is 18 residues. CDR1 is SQVTM, CDR2 ANQGSEA, per germline. Trimming at V came to 0 bases and at J to 2 bases, leaving 13 bases not matched to a gene. The study, taken as a whole, reports: Dominant CD4 TCR responses targeted spike regions 160-218 and 743-854.

Comments on this clone: The antigen remains undetermined.

Generated by immunoSEQ multiplex PCR, the TCRdb table keeps only in-frame clones and is missing some. The sample has about 110,000 clones, about 81% seen once; the top ten hold approximately 5%. The chain joins TRBV29-1 to TRBJ2-5, with TRBD1 matching over 9 bases. The source was peripheral blood, collected on day 0 of AZD1222 vaccination. This TCR came from an adult in good health. CDR3 sequence reads: CSVEEMVQGAQTQETQYF. The CDR3 region has the DNA TGCAGCGTTGAAGAAATGGTACAGGGGGCGCAGACGCAAGAGACCCAGTACTTC.